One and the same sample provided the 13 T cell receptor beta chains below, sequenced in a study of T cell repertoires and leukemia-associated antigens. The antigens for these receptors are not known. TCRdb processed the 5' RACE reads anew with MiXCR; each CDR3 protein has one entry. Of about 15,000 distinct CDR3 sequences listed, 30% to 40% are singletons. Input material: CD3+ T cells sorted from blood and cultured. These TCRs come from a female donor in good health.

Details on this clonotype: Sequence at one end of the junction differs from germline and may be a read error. The CDR3 protein is CSVDSLWSERPSRNGQFF. The CDR3 DNA reads as TGCAGCGTTGATTCTTTGTGGAGCGAGAGGCCCTCCCGCAATGGGCAGTTCTTC. The J gene is TRBJ2-1, the V gene TRBV29-1; D ambiguous. The CDR3 length is 18 residues. Germline-derived CDR1 and CDR2 are SQVTM and ANQGSEA.

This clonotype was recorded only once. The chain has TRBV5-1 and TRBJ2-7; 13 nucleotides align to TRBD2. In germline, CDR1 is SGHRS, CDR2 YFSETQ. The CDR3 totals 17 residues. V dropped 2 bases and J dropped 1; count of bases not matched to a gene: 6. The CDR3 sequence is CASSLRGTSGTSYEQYF. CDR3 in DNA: TGCGCCAGCAGCTTACGGGGGACTAGCGGGACTTCCTACGAGCAGTACTTC. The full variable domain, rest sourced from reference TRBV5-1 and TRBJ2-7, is KAGVTQTPRYLIKTRGQQVTLSCSPISGHRSVSWYQQTPGQGLQFLFEYFSETQRNKGNFPGRFSGRQFSNSRSEMNVSTLELGDSALYLCASSLRGTSGTSYEQYFGPGTRLTVT.

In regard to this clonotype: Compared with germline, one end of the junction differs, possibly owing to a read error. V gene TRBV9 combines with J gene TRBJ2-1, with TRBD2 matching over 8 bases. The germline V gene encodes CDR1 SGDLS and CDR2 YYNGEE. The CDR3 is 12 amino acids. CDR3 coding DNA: TGTGCCTGCAGCGTAGCGGGGAATGAGCAGTTCTTC. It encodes CACSVAGNEQFF.

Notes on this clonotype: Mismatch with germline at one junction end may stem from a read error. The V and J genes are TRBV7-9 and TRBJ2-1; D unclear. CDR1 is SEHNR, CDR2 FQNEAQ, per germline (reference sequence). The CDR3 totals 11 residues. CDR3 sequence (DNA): TGTGCTAGCAGCCGGTGCAATGAGCAGTTCTTC. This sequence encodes CASSRCNEQFF.

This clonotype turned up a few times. In DNA form, the CDR3 reads TGCGCCAGCAGGGATTATCAGGGGTACAATGAGCAGTTCTTC. Translation gives CASRDYQGYNEQFF. V is TRBV4-1 and J is TRBJ2-1; D is possibly TRBD1 (6 bases). This CDR3 has 14 amino acids. V lost 6 bases and J lost 4, with 13 bases in between. The V gene's germline CDR1 is MGHRA and CDR2 YSYEKL.

The CDR3 sequence is CPTSREQGLAGEPAQYF. DNA for the CDR3: TGTCCGACAAGCAGAGAGCAAGGACTAGCGGGAGAACCGGCGCAGTATTTT. V gene TRBV15 combines with J gene TRBJ2-3; 13 bases map to TRBD2. The CDR3 contains 17 residues. CDR1 is LNHNV and CDR2 is YYDKDF in the germline V gene (reference sequence).

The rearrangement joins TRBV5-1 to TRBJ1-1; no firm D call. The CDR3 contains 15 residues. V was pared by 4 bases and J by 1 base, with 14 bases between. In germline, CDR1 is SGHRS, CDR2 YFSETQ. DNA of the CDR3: TGCGCCAGCAGCCCGAGACCCGGAGGGAACACTGAAGCTTTCTTT. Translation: CASSPRPGGNTEAFF.

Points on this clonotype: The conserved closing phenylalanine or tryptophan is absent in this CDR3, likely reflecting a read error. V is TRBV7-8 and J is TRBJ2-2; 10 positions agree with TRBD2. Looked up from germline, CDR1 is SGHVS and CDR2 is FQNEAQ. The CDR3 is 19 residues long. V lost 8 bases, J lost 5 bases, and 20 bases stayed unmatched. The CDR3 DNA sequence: TGTGCCAGCGGCAAACCGGGACTAGCGCTGAAAACGGGAACCGGGGAGCTGTTTCTT. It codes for CASGKPGLALKTGTGELFL.

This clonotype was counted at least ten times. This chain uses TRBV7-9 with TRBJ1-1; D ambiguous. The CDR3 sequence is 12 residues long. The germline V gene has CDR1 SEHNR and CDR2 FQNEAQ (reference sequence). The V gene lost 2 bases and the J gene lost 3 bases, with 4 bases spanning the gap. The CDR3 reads CASSLIHTEAFF. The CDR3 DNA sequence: TGTGCCAGCAGCTTAATCCACACTGAAGCTTTCTTT.

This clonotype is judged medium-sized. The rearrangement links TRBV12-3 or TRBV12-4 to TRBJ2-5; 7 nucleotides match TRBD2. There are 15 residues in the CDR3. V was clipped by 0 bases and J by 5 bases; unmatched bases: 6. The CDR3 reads CASSLAGGPWETQYF. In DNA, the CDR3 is TGTGCCAGCAGTTTAGCGGGAGGGCCATGGGAGACCCAGTACTTC.

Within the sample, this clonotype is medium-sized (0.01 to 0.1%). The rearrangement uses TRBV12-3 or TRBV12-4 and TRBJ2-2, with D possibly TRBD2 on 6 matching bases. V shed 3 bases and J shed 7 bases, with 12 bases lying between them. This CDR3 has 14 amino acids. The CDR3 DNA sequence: TGTGCCAGCAGTTTGGGCAGGCGGGGCGGGGAGCTGTTTTTT. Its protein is CASSLGRRGGELFF.

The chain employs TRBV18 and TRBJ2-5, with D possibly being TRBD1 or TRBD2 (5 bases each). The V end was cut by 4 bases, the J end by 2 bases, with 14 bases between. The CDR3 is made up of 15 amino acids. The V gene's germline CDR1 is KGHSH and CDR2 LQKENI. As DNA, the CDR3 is TGTGCCAGCTCACTGGCCGGGACCCTTCAAGAGACCCAGTACTTC. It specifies CASSLAGTLQETQYF.

DNA of the CDR3: TGTGCCAGCTCAAGACAGGGGGGTGATTCACCCCTCCACTTT. It codes for CASSRQGGDSPLHF. This chain connects TRBV18 to TRBJ1-6, with TRBD1 matching 9 bases. The CDR3 contains 14 residues. V shed 5 bases and J 8 bases; nucleotides not matched to a gene: 4. CDR1 is KGHSH, CDR2 LQKENI, per germline.